This TCR beta chain is drawn from a study of OX40 agonist ivuxolimab in advanced cancers. Study background: The patients received agonistic anti-OX40 (CD134) antibody ivuxolimab. Under the entry rules, prior anti-PD-1, anti-PD-L1 or anti-CTLA-4 therapy was allowed, and approximately 40% had some. Partial responses were achieved by three patients, one with hepatocellular carcinoma and two with cutaneous melanoma.

Germline CDR1 is MDHEN and CDR2 is SYDVKM. V lost 6 bases, J lost 4 bases, and 7 bases lay in between. This CDR3 region has 13 residues. Clones were sequenced by immunoSEQ multiplex PCR, and TCRdb holds only the in-frame ones, with some missing. The repertoire holds around 67,000 clones, with approximately 80% as singletons. The sequence was collected from an adult with an advanced solid tumor such as melanoma, head and neck, liver or kidney cancer. V is TRBV28 and J is TRBJ1-6; D remains ambiguous. The sample consisted of CD4+ or CD8+ T cells sorted from blood, taken in a trial of the OX40 agonist ivuxolimab. The CDR3 DNA sequence: TGTGCCAGCAGCCATGGGTATAATTCACCCCTCCACTTT. This codes for CASSHGYNSPLHF.